The 17 T cell receptor beta chains reported below all come from one sample, sequenced in a study of tumor-infiltrating lymphocytes in primary liver carcinoma. From about 20-30 mg of unsorted bulk tissue, DNA and RNA were co-extracted together. Production of TCR beta cDNA used around 460 ng total RNA together with a constant-region primer. A slightly modified ARM-PCR protocol with three nested multiplex PCR rounds produced these TCR beta libraries. For 10 cycles apiece, the opening two PCR rounds ran with TRBV1-TRBV30 forward primers and a C-beta reverse primer. MiXCR was run by TCRdb on the multiplex PCR reads, yielding one entry per CDR3 protein. The table includes 70,000 to 75,000 distinct CDR3 sequences, roughly two thirds detected once. Sequenced sample: liver tumor tissue from sampling region 4. The subset denotes: tumor region T4, right-lateral pole. These receptors were obtained from a man aged 40-49 years with primary liver carcinoma and hepatitis B virus infection.

As concerns this clonotype: Its ends do not fully match the called genes, so a read error is possible. The chain recombines TRBV4-1 with TRBJ2-1; TRBD2 matches at 9 bases. This CDR3 has 17 amino acids. The germline CDR1 and CDR2 sequences are MGHRA and YSYEKL. The CDR3 region has the DNA TGCGACAGCAGCCAAGACCCAGCTAGCGGGGTACCGGATGAGCAGTTCTTC. Protein: CDSSQDPASGVPDEQFF.

This clonotype has more than one count but fewer than ten. This rearrangement joins TRBV24-1 to TRBJ2-3; 11 bases align to TRBD2. The CDR3 is 16 amino acids. After removal of 5 bases from V and 3 bases from J, the junction contained 6 bases not matched to a gene. Germline V lookup: CDR1 KGHDR, CDR2 SFDVKD. The CDR3 is CATSVRLAGKTDTQYF. CDR3 coding DNA: TGTGCCACCAGTGTCCGACTAGCGGGAAAAACAGATACGCAGTATTTT.

The chain couples TRBV11-2 to TRBJ2-5; possible D gene TRBD1, 6 bases. Per germline, CDR1 SGHAT and CDR2 FQNNGV. The CDR3 sequence is 14 residues long. The V and J ends lost 5 bases and 11 bases respectively, with 21 bases between them. The CDR3, as DNA: TGTGCCAGCAGCGCTACCCGGGACATGGTTTCTCAGTACTTC. Encoded protein: CASSATRDMVSQYF. The variable domain in full, completed from reference TRBV11-2 and TRBJ2-5, reads EAGVAQSPRYKIIEKRQSVAFWCNPISGHATLYWYQQILGQGPKLLIQFQNNGVVDDSQLPKDRFSAERLKGVDSTLKIQPAKLEDSAVYLCASSATRDMVSQYFGPGTRLLVL.

This clonotype has only a few counts. The junction departs from the called germline gene at one end, perhaps through a read error. This chain joins TRBV7-3 and TRBJ2-1, with a possible D match to TRBD2 (6 bases). The length of the CDR3 is 14 residues. Germline CDR1 and CDR2: SGHTA and FQGTGA. CDR3 nucleotides: TGTGCCAGCAGCCCACAGACTAGGGGCAATGAGCAGTCCTTC. Its translation: CASSPQTRGNEQSF.

On this clonotype: One end of the junction does not line up with germline, which may come from a read error. The V gene is TRBV29-1, the J gene TRBJ2-1; 7 positions agree with TRBD2. Germline assignment: CDR1 SQVTM and CDR2 ANQGSEA. This CDR3 has 12 amino acids. This CDR3 is CSGEDLADEQFF. The CDR3 DNA reads TGCAGCGGTGAAGACCTAGCGGATGAACAGTTCTTC.

Concerning this clonotype: One end of the junction varies from germline; a read error may be responsible. The chain joins TRBV14 to TRBJ2-1, with D hard to call. From germline, CDR1 is SGHDN and CDR2 FVKESK. The CDR3 extends over 14 amino acids. The CDR3 spells CACSQDHYYNEQFF. The DNA of the CDR3 is TGTGCCTGCAGTCAAGATCACTACTACAATGAGCAGTTCTTC.

As regards this clonotype: At one end, the junction sequence differs from germline, possibly due to a read error. The V gene is TRBV7-9, the J gene TRBJ1-6; D not certain. Germline CDR1 SEHNR, CDR2 FQNEAQ (reference sequence). The CDR3 is made up of 14 amino acids. CDR3 protein: CTSSLDFNDSPLHF. CDR3 bases: TGTACCAGCAGCTTAGATTTCAATGATTCACCCCTCCACTTT.

Notes on this clonotype: Compared with germline, one end of the junction differs, possibly owing to a read error. The chain employs TRBV5-1 and TRBJ2-7; D is unclear. From germline, CDR1 is SGHRS and CDR2 YFSETQ. This CDR3 comprises 16 residues. The DNA of the CDR3 is TGCCCCAGCAGCTTGGCCGGTCAGAGGATTAAGTACGAGCAGTACTTC. Translated, it gives CPSSLAGQRIKYEQYF.

As regards this clonotype: A much larger clone differs from this one at a single base, so this may be a read error. The V gene is TRBV5-5, the J gene TRBJ2-1; D is uncertain. Germline V gene sequence: CDR1 SGHKS, CDR2 YYEKEE (reference sequence). The CDR3 is 14 amino acids. The CDR3 DNA reads as TGTGCCAACAGCTTGGTTCCATCCTCCAATGAGCAGTTCTTC. Its translation is CANSLVPSSNEQFF.

Turning to this clonotype: An end of the junction does not agree with germline; a read error may underlie this. This CDR3 reads CSVVGPHYNEQLF. The CDR3 DNA follows: TGCAGCGTTGTGGGCCCACACTACAATGAGCAGTTATTC. This chain joins TRBV29-1 and TRBJ2-1, with unresolved D. The CDR3 runs to 13 residues. Germline assignment: CDR1 SQVTM and CDR2 ANQGSEA.

Points on this clonotype: This is likely a read error, given that the CDR3 carries no conserved phenylalanine or tryptophan at its end. CDR3 sequence reads: CATTGLAGVYKSYEQYL. In DNA, the CDR3 is TGTGCAACTACTGGACTAGCGGGAGTTTATAAGTCCTATGAGCAGTACCTC. This chain uses TRBV4-2 with TRBJ2-7, with 13 bases lining up with TRBD2. In germline, CDR1 is LGHNA, CDR2 YNFKEQ. The CDR3 sequence is 17 residues long.

In its sample, this clonotype was seen a few times. The genes are TRBV30 and TRBJ2-2, with 9 bases aligning to TRBD1. This CDR3 region has 18 residues. With V trimmed by 3 bases and J by 2 bases, 13 bases remained unmatched. Germline V lookup: CDR1 GTSNPN, CDR2 SVGIG (reference sequence). This CDR3 is CAWSSLVPGQGNTGELFF. In DNA form, the CDR3 reads TGTGCCTGGAGCAGCCTGGTACCGGGACAGGGTAACACCGGGGAGCTGTTTTTT.

About this clonotype itself: The CDR3 ends on some other residue instead of the conserved phenylalanine or tryptophan, so this is likely a read error. V is TRBV11-2 and J is TRBJ2-2, with 9 bases matching TRBD1. The V gene's germline CDR1 is SGHAT and CDR2 FQNNGV. The CDR3 is 17 amino acids. Unmatched junction bases numbered 12, after V lost 6 bases and J lost 4 bases. The CDR3 coding sequence is TGTGCCAGCAGATTTGATAGGGACAGGGTCGGCACCGGGGAGCTGTTTCTT. Protein sequence: CASRFDRDRVGTGELFL.

Details on this clonotype: Its ends do not fully match the called genes, so a read error is possible. The chain is built from TRBV5-1 and TRBJ2-2, with D possibly TRBD2 on 5 matching bases. The CDR3 length is 15 residues. Germline values: CDR1 SGHRS, CDR2 YFSETQ. CDR3 protein: CASSFSTTNTGELLF. The CDR3, as DNA: TGCGCCAGCAGCTTCAGTACCACGAACACCGGGGAGCTGCTTTTT.

This clonotype was seen only a few times. The rearrangement links TRBV11-1 to TRBJ2-3; D perhaps matches TRBD1 (5 bases). Germline assignment: CDR1 SGHAT and CDR2 FQDESV (reference sequence). Trimming stripped 1 base from V and 4 bases from J, with 12 bases between. The CDR3 is 15 amino acids. The CDR3: CASSLGGYDSDTQYF. The CDR3 region has the DNA TGTGCCAGCAGCTTAGGGGGCTACGATTCAGATACGCAGTATTTT.

Concerning this clonotype itself: A junction end diverges from the germline sequence, so it may reflect a read error. The chain combines TRBV6-1 with TRBJ1-6, with D uncertain. The germline V gene has CDR1 MNHNS and CDR2 SASEGT. There are 13 residues in the CDR3. CDR3 sequence (DNA): TGTGCCAGCACCGAGCAGTATAATTCACCCCTCTACTTT. Translation: CASTEQYNSPLYF.

On this clonotype: The junction departs from germline at one end; a sequencing error may be responsible. CDR3 protein: CASSQDPASRGAYEQYF. The DNA of the CDR3 is TGCGCCAGCAGCCAAGATCCGGCTAGCAGGGGGGCCTACGAACAGTACTTC. The J gene is TRBJ2-7, the V gene TRBV4-1, with D possibly matching TRBD1 (7 bases). CDR3 length: 17 amino acids. The germline V gene encodes CDR1 MGHRA and CDR2 YSYEKL.